This paragraph covers one T cell receptor beta chain sequence. Replicate sorted-subset PCRs were loaded with approximately 200 ng DNA, roughly 33,000 T cell genomes. Data came from immunoSEQ multiplex PCR; TCRdb stores just in-frame clones and leaves some out. The table has over a million clones, roughly 95% seen once. This record comes from a study of shared clonotypes between healthy human individuals. Across the study: Researchers assigned three CD4 naive, three CD4 memory, two CD8 naive and one CD8 memory plate to each donor.

The CDR3 consists of 14 residues. The V end was cut by 6 bases, the J end by 8 bases, with 16 bases between. The germline gives CDR1 MDHEN, CDR2 SYDVKM. The receptor was isolated from a man younger than 40 in good health. The rearrangement uses TRBV28 and TRBJ1-4; maybe TRBD1 (5 bases). Specimen: naive CD4+ T cells sorted from blood. Regarding subset: CD45RA+ positively selected. Written as DNA, the CDR3 is TGTGCCAGCAGGCGCCCAGGGACCGGGGAAAAACTGTTTTTT. Encoded protein: CASRRPGTGEKLFF. Full variable domain (rest looked up from reference TRBV28 and TRBJ1-4): DVKVTQSSRYLVKRTGEKVFLECVQDMDHENMFWYRQDPGLGLRLIYFSYDVKMKEKGDIPEGYSVSREKKERFSLILESASTNQTSMYLCASRRPGTGEKLFFGSGTQLSVL.